This TCR beta chain appears in the sequencing data of a study of T cell responses to AZD1222 COVID-19 vaccine. The method was immunoSEQ multiplex PCR; TCRdb's version includes in-frame clones alone and lacks a portion of them. The sample holds nearly 110,000 clones, approximately 88% seen once. The CDR3 length is 15 residues. V lost 1 base and J lost 2; bases outside the gene matches: 4. CDR1 and CDR2 from the germline V gene are LNHNV and YYDKDF (reference sequence). Sequenced material: peripheral blood, taken on day 0 of AZD1222 vaccination. The chain is built from TRBV15 and TRBJ1-2; 7 nucleotides match TRBD1. This TCR was sampled from an adult in good health. CDR3 sequence reads: CATSRARDSNYGYTF. The CDR3 DNA reads as TGTGCCACCAGCAGAGCCAGGGACAGCAACTATGGCTACACCTTC.